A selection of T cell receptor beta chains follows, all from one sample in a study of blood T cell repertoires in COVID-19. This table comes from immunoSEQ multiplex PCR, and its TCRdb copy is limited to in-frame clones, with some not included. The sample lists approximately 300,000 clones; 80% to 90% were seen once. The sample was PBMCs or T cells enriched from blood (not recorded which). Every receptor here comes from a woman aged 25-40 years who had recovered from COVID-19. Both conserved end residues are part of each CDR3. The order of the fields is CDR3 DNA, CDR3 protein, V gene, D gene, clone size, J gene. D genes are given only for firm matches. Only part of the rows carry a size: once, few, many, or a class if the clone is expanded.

cdr3_nt: TGTGCCAGCAGCTTCACCCGTTCTAGCGGGGGGCCGCGGCAAGAGACCCAGTACTTC; cdr3_aa: CASSFTRSSGGPRQETQYF; v_call: TRBV7-9; d_call: TRBD2; clone_size: .; j_call: TRBJ2-5
cdr3_nt: TGTGCCAGCAGATACCCGGGACAGGGCACAGATACGCAGTATTTT; cdr3_aa: CASRYPGQGTDTQYF; v_call: TRBV7-8; d_call: TRBD1; clone_size: .; j_call: TRBJ2-3
cdr3_nt: TGCGCCAGCAGCCAAGAGACAGCCGTCACAGATACGCAGTATTTT; cdr3_aa: CASSQETAVTDTQYF; v_call: TRBV4-1; d_call: .; clone_size: .; j_call: TRBJ2-3
cdr3_nt: TGTGCCAGCAGCCAAGGGGGACAGGGTTGGAATAATTCACCCCTCCACTTT; cdr3_aa: CASSQGGQGWNNSPLHF; v_call: TRBV3-1/TRBV3-2; d_call: TRBD1; clone_size: .; j_call: TRBJ1-6
cdr3_nt: TGTGCCAGCAGCCAAGGGAGGATGGGGGGGAACACTGAAGCTTTCTTT; cdr3_aa: CASSQGRMGGNTEAFF; v_call: TRBV4-2; d_call: .; clone_size: once; j_call: TRBJ1-1
cdr3_nt: TGTGCCAGCGGCCGGGACACCGGGGAGCTGTTTTTT; cdr3_aa: CASGRDTGELFF; v_call: TRBV9; d_call: .; clone_size: once; j_call: TRBJ2-2
cdr3_nt: TGCGCCAGCAGCCAAGATAGAAACAGGGGGCTAGAACTCCAGTATTTT; cdr3_aa: CASSQDRNRGLELQYF; v_call: TRBV4-1; d_call: TRBD1; clone_size: .; j_call: TRBJ2-3
cdr3_nt: TGTGCCAGCAGCCGCATGACAGGGTCGAACACCGGGGAGCTGTTTTTT; cdr3_aa: CASSRMTGSNTGELFF; v_call: TRBV3-1/TRBV3-2; d_call: TRBD1; clone_size: .; j_call: TRBJ2-2
cdr3_nt: TGTGCCAGCAGCAGCTTCCGGGGACAGGGGTGGTACGAGCAGTACTTC; cdr3_aa: CASSSFRGQGWYEQYF; v_call: TRBV7-9; d_call: TRBD1; clone_size: .; j_call: TRBJ2-7
cdr3_nt: TGTGCCAGCAGGACAGGGTCATTTGGCTACACCTTC; cdr3_aa: CASRTGSFGYTF; v_call: TRBV6-5; d_call: TRBD1; clone_size: .; j_call: TRBJ1-2
cdr3_nt: TGTGCCAGCAGCTTGATAACGGGAGAAAGTGAGCAGTTCTTC; cdr3_aa: CASSLITGESEQFF; v_call: TRBV5-4; d_call: .; clone_size: .; j_call: TRBJ2-1
cdr3_nt: TGTGCCAGCAGCTCCCTCGGGAGTCCCTATAATTCACCCCTCCACTTT; cdr3_aa: CASSSLGSPYNSPLHF; v_call: TRBV28; d_call: .; clone_size: .; j_call: TRBJ1-6
cdr3_nt: TGTGCCTGGAATCAGGGTTGGCAAGAGACCCAGTACTTC; cdr3_aa: CAWNQGWQETQYF; v_call: TRBV30; d_call: .; clone_size: .; j_call: TRBJ2-5
cdr3_nt: TGTGCCAGCAGCTCGGGGGGGAGTCCCACTGAAGCTTTCTTT; cdr3_aa: CASSSGGSPTEAFF; v_call: TRBV7-3; d_call: .; clone_size: .; j_call: TRBJ1-1
cdr3_nt: TGTGCCAGCAGGACTCTGCCGAACACTGAAGCTTTCTTT; cdr3_aa: CASRTLPNTEAFF; v_call: TRBV6-5; d_call: .; clone_size: .; j_call: TRBJ1-1
cdr3_nt: TGTGCCAGCACTCCCTCCCGTCCCGGGACAGAGAACACTGAAGCTTTCTTT; cdr3_aa: CASTPSRPGTENTEAFF; v_call: TRBV25-1; d_call: TRBD1; clone_size: .; j_call: TRBJ1-1
cdr3_nt: TGTGCCAGCAGCGAGGGGTCAGGGGACACCCTACGATTGTACTTC; cdr3_aa: CASSEGSGDTLRLYF; v_call: TRBV7-9; d_call: .; clone_size: .; j_call: TRBJ2-7
cdr3_nt: TGTGCCAGCAGCTTAGCCCCGGCTGGAAACACCATATATTTT; cdr3_aa: CASSLAPAGNTIYF; v_call: TRBV7-9; d_call: .; clone_size: .; j_call: TRBJ1-3
cdr3_nt: TGTGCCTGGAGTGGGACAGGGGTCTCTGGGGCCAACGTCCTGACTTTC; cdr3_aa: CAWSGTGVSGANVLTF; v_call: TRBV30; d_call: TRBD1; clone_size: .; j_call: TRBJ2-6
cdr3_nt: TGTGCCAGCAACGGACAGGGGCAAGAGACCCAGTACTTC; cdr3_aa: CASNGQGQETQYF; v_call: TRBV2; d_call: TRBD1; clone_size: .; j_call: TRBJ2-5
cdr3_nt: TGTGCCAGCACTCCGAGGGTACAGGGAACCGGGGAGCTGTTTTTT; cdr3_aa: CASTPRVQGTGELFF; v_call: TRBV6-6; d_call: .; clone_size: once; j_call: TRBJ2-2
cdr3_nt: TGTGCCAGCAGTGACTCGACGGGAAGTACAGATACGCAGTATTTT; cdr3_aa: CASSDSTGSTDTQYF; v_call: TRBV6-4; d_call: .; clone_size: .; j_call: TRBJ2-3
cdr3_nt: TGCGCCAGCAGCTTGGCGGGACTTTCCAAGCAGTACTTC; cdr3_aa: CASSLAGLSKQYF; v_call: TRBV5-1; d_call: .; clone_size: .; j_call: TRBJ2-7
cdr3_nt: TGCGCCAGCAGCCAGGACACAGGGTTCCGGAATACGCAGTATTTT; cdr3_aa: CASSQDTGFRNTQYF; v_call: TRBV4-1; d_call: .; clone_size: .; j_call: TRBJ2-3
cdr3_nt: TGCGCCAGCAGACGGACAGGGGCTGAAAAACTGTTTTTT; cdr3_aa: CASRRTGAEKLFF; v_call: TRBV10-2; d_call: TRBD1; clone_size: .; j_call: TRBJ1-4
cdr3_nt: TGTGCCAGCAGCTTTCGTCACCCGGTAGCTTTCTTT; cdr3_aa: CASSFRHPVAFF; v_call: TRBV7-8; d_call: .; clone_size: .; j_call: TRBJ1-1
cdr3_nt: TGTGCCAGCAGCTTAGAGGACAGGAAGAACACTGAAGCTTTCTTT; cdr3_aa: CASSLEDRKNTEAFF; v_call: TRBV7-2; d_call: TRBD1; clone_size: .; j_call: TRBJ1-1
cdr3_nt: TGTGCCAGCATTTCGCCTAAGTGGGACAGACAGTTCTTC; cdr3_aa: CASISPKWDRQFF; v_call: TRBV7-9; d_call: TRBD1; clone_size: .; j_call: TRBJ2-1
cdr3_nt: TGTGCCAGCAGTTACAGAGGGTCCAACTATGGCTACACCTTC; cdr3_aa: CASSYRGSNYGYTF; v_call: TRBV6-5; d_call: .; clone_size: once; j_call: TRBJ1-2
cdr3_nt: TGTGCCAGCATCCTAGGCGAACACAGCACAGATACGCAGTATTTT; cdr3_aa: CASILGEHSTDTQYF; v_call: TRBV7-9; d_call: .; clone_size: .; j_call: TRBJ2-3
cdr3_nt: TGTGCCAGCAGCTACGGGACAGGGCACAGTAACTATGGCTACACCTTC; cdr3_aa: CASSYGTGHSNYGYTF; v_call: TRBV5-8; d_call: TRBD1; clone_size: .; j_call: TRBJ1-2
cdr3_nt: TGTGCCAGCAGCCAGGGTAGAAGAGGGAAATATAATTCACCCCTCCACTTT; cdr3_aa: CASSQGRRGKYNSPLHF; v_call: TRBV14; d_call: .; clone_size: few; j_call: TRBJ1-6
cdr3_nt: TGTGCCAGCAGTCCAGGGGCTGTCTCCTATAATTCACCCCTCCACTTT; cdr3_aa: CASSPGAVSYNSPLHF; v_call: TRBV27; d_call: .; clone_size: .; j_call: TRBJ1-6
cdr3_nt: TGTGCCAGCAGCCCCGGGACAAACACTGAAGCTTTCTTT; cdr3_aa: CASSPGTNTEAFF; v_call: TRBV27; d_call: .; clone_size: .; j_call: TRBJ1-1
cdr3_nt: TGCGCCAGCAGCTTGGAAGGGGGAAGCATTCAGTACTTC; cdr3_aa: CASSLEGGSIQYF; v_call: TRBV5-1; d_call: .; clone_size: .; j_call: TRBJ2-4
cdr3_nt: TGTGCCAGCAGTGGGGGAGGGGTCGAGCAGTACTTC; cdr3_aa: CASSGGGVEQYF; v_call: TRBV2; d_call: TRBD2; clone_size: .; j_call: TRBJ2-7
cdr3_nt: TGTGCCAGCAGTGTCGGGACTACTTTCTACGAGCAGTACTTC; cdr3_aa: CASSVGTTFYEQYF; v_call: TRBV28; d_call: TRBD2; clone_size: .; j_call: TRBJ2-7
cdr3_nt: TGTGCCAGCAGCCAAGACTGGAGGACAGTTGATGAAGCTTTCTTT; cdr3_aa: CASSQDWRTVDEAFF; v_call: TRBV3-1/TRBV3-2; d_call: .; clone_size: .; j_call: TRBJ1-1
cdr3_nt: TGCGCCAGCAGCCTCGAGGGGCCTAGCGGGAGAAGAGATACGCAGTATTTT; cdr3_aa: CASSLEGPSGRRDTQYF; v_call: TRBV4-1; d_call: TRBD2; clone_size: .; j_call: TRBJ2-3
cdr3_nt: TGTGCCAGCAGTTTGCACCCGTCGGCAACTAATGAAAAACTGTTTTTT; cdr3_aa: CASSLHPSATNEKLFF; v_call: TRBV27; d_call: .; clone_size: .; j_call: TRBJ1-4
cdr3_nt: TGTGCCAGCAGCGTAGGACTAGCGGGTAGGGGGATGAACAATGAGCAGTTCTTC; cdr3_aa: CASSVGLAGRGMNNEQFF; v_call: TRBV9; d_call: TRBD2; clone_size: .; j_call: TRBJ2-1
cdr3_nt: TGTGCCAGCAGCCAGGAGGGGCAGCCCCAAGAGACCCAGTACTTC; cdr3_aa: CASSQEGQPQETQYF; v_call: TRBV11-3; d_call: .; clone_size: .; j_call: TRBJ2-5
cdr3_nt: TGTGCCAGCAGTGACTCGGAGGGCAATGAGCAGTTCTTC; cdr3_aa: CASSDSEGNEQFF; v_call: TRBV6-4; d_call: .; clone_size: many; j_call: TRBJ2-1
cdr3_nt: TGTGCCTGGAGTGTCCGTGGGGGGGTGGAGACCCAGTACTTC; cdr3_aa: CAWSVRGGVETQYF; v_call: TRBV30; d_call: TRBD2; clone_size: .; j_call: TRBJ2-5
cdr3_nt: TGCGCCAGCAGCTTGGCTGGACAGGGTCTCTCTGGAAACACCATATATTTT; cdr3_aa: CASSLAGQGLSGNTIYF; v_call: TRBV5-1; d_call: TRBD1; clone_size: .; j_call: TRBJ1-3
cdr3_nt: TGTGCCAGTAGTATAGGTATAGAGCAGAACACTGAAGCTTTCTTT; cdr3_aa: CASSIGIEQNTEAFF; v_call: TRBV19; d_call: .; clone_size: once; j_call: TRBJ1-1
cdr3_nt: TGCGCCAGCAGCCCGGGGGGCGGGAGTGAGACCCAGTACTTC; cdr3_aa: CASSPGGGSETQYF; v_call: TRBV5-1; d_call: .; clone_size: .; j_call: TRBJ2-5
cdr3_nt: TGTGCCAGCAGTCCCGAGTACTCTAGCAATCAGCCCCAGCATTTT; cdr3_aa: CASSPEYSSNQPQHF; v_call: TRBV6-5; d_call: .; clone_size: .; j_call: TRBJ1-5
cdr3_nt: TGTGCCACCAGCAGCCACCCCCGGGACACTGACTACGAGCAGTACTTC; cdr3_aa: CATSSHPRDTDYEQYF; v_call: TRBV15; d_call: .; clone_size: .; j_call: TRBJ2-7
cdr3_nt: TGTGCTAGTGGTTTCGGGGGCTCTGGAAACACCATATATTTT; cdr3_aa: CASGFGGSGNTIYF; v_call: TRBV12-5; d_call: .; clone_size: few; j_call: TRBJ1-3
cdr3_nt: TGTGCCTGGAGGCAGGACAGGGCCCGCTATGGCTACACCTTC; cdr3_aa: CAWRQDRARYGYTF; v_call: TRBV30; d_call: TRBD1; clone_size: few; j_call: TRBJ1-2
cdr3_nt: TGCGCCAGCAGCTTTAGCGGAGCTAGCACAGATACGCAGTATTTT; cdr3_aa: CASSFSGASTDTQYF; v_call: TRBV5-1; d_call: .; clone_size: .; j_call: TRBJ2-3
cdr3_nt: TGTGCCAGCAGAACTACAGGGGGCCGAGAGACCCAGTACTTC; cdr3_aa: CASRTTGGRETQYF; v_call: TRBV5-4; d_call: TRBD1; clone_size: .; j_call: TRBJ2-5
cdr3_nt: TGTGCCAGCAGCTTGGAAGGACAGGGTGCCTATGGCTACACCTTC; cdr3_aa: CASSLEGQGAYGYTF; v_call: TRBV5-5; d_call: TRBD1; clone_size: many; j_call: TRBJ1-2
cdr3_nt: TGTGCCAGCAGCGTAGGACAGGGGGACTATGGCTACACCTTC; cdr3_aa: CASSVGQGDYGYTF; v_call: TRBV9; d_call: TRBD1; clone_size: .; j_call: TRBJ1-2